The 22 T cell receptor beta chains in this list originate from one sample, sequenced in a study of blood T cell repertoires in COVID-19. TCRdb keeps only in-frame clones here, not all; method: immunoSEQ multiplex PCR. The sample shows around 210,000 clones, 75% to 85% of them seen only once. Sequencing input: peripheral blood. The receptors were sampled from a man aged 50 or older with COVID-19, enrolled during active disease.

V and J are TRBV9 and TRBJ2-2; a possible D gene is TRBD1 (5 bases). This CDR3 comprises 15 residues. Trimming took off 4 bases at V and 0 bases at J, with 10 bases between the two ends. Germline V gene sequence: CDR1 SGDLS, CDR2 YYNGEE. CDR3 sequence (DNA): TGTGCCAGCAGCTCAGGGCATACGAACACCGGGGAGCTGTTTTTT. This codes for CASSSGHTNTGELFF.

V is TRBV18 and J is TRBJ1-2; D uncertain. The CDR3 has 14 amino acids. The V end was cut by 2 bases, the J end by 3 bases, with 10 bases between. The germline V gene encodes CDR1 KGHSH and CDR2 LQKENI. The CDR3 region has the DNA TGTGCCAGCTCACCATTAGCATCGGACTATGGCTACACCTTC. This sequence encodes CASSPLASDYGYTF.

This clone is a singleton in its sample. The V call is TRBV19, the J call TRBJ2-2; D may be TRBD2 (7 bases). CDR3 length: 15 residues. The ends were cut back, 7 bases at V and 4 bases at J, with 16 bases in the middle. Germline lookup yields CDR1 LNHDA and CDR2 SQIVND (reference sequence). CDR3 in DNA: TGTGCCAGTACATCCGCGGGGGCCCTCACCGGGGAGCTGTTTTTT. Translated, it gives CASTSAGALTGELFF.

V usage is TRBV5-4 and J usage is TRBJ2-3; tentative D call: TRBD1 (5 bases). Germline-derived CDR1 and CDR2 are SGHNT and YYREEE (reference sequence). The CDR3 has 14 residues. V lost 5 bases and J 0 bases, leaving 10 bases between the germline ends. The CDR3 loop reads CASRRTYSTDTQYF. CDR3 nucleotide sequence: TGTGCCAGCAGGCGGACATATAGCACAGATACGCAGTATTTT.

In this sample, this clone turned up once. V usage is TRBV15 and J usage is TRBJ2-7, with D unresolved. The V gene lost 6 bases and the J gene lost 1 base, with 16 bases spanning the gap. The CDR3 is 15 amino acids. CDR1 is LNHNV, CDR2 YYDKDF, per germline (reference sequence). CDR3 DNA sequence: TGTGCCACCAGGTTATTTCCCGGAGCTTCCTACGAGCAGTACTTC. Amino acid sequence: CATRLFPGASYEQYF.

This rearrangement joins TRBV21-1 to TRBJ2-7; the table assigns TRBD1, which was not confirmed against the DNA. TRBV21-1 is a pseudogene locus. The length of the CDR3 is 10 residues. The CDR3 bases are TGTGCCAGCAGCACATTGGAGCAGTACTTC. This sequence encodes CASSTLEQYF.

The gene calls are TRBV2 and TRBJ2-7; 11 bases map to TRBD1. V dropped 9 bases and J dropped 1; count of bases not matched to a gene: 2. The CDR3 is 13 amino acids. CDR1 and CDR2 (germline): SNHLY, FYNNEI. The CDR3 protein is CARGQGGSYEQYF. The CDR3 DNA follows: TGTGCCAGGGGACAGGGGGGGTCCTACGAGCAGTACTTC.

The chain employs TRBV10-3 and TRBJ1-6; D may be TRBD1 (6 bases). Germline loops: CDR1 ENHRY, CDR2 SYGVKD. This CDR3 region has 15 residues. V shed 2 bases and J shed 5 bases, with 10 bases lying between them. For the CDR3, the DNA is TGTGCCATCAGTGAGGGAAAGGGGGATAATTCACCCCTCCACTTT. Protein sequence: CAISEGKGDNSPLHF.

The CDR3 reads CASSLSDTEAFF. The CDR3 DNA reads TGTGCCAGCAGCTTAAGCGACACTGAAGCTTTCTTT. The chain joins TRBV13 to TRBJ1-1, with unresolved D. Per germline, CDR1 PRHDT and CDR2 FYEKMQ (reference sequence). There are 12 residues in the CDR3. The ends were cut back, 2 bases at V and 3 bases at J, with 4 bases in the middle.

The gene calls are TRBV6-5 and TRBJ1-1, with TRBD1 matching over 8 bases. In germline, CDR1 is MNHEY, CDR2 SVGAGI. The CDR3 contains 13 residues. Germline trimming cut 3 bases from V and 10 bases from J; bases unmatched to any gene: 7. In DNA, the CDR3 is TGTGCCAGCAGTTATACAGCACAGGGGGGAGCTTTCTTT. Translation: CASSYTAQGGAFF.

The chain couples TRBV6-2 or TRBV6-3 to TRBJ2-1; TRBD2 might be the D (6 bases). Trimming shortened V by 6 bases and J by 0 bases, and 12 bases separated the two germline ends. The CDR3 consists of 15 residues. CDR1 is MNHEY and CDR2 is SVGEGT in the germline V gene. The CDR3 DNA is TGTGCCAGCAGCCTCCTAGCGTACTCCTACAATGAGCAGTTCTTC. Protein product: CASSLLAYSYNEQFF.

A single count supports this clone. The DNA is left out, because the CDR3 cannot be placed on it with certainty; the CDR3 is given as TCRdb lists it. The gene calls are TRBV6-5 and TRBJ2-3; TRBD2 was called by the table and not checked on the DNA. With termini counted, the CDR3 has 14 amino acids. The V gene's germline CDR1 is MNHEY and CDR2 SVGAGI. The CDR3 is CASSSSGGTDTQYF.

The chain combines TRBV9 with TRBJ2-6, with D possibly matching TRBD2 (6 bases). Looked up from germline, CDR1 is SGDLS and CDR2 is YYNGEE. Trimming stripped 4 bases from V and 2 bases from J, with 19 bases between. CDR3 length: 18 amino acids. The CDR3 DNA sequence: TGTGCCAGCAGCCCCCCCCGCGGGGTAGTGGCTGGGGCCAACGTCCTGACTTTC. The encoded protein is CASSPPRGVVAGANVLTF.

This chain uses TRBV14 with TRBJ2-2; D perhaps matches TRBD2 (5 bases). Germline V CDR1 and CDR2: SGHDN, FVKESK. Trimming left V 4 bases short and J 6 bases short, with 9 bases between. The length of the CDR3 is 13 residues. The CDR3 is CASSPVRAGELFF. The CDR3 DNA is TGTGCCAGCAGCCCCGTGAGGGCCGGGGAGCTGTTTTTT.

The CDR3 DNA reads as TGTGCCAGCAGCCATGACAGGTTGGCCCTTCAGGAGACCCAGTACTTC. It encodes CASSHDRLALQETQYF. The chain combines TRBV5-4 with TRBJ2-5; a possible D gene is TRBD1 (6 bases). Trimming cost V 4 bases and J 5 bases, with 21 bases left between them. Germline V gene sequence: CDR1 SGHNT, CDR2 YYREEE (reference sequence). CDR3 length equals 16 residues.

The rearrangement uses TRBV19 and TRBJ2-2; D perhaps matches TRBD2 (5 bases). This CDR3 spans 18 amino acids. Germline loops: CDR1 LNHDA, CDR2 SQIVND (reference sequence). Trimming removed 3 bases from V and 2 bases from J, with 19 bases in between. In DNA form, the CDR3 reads TGTGCCAGTAGTATTGAAACCGGGATAATTCCCAACACCGGGGAGCTGTTTTTT. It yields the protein CASSIETGIIPNTGELFF.

The CDR3: CASSVVQGGYTF. For the CDR3, the DNA is TGTGCCAGCAGCGTAGTTCAGGGCGGCTACACCTTC. The chain uses TRBV9 and TRBJ1-2, with D possibly being TRBD1 (5 bases). Germline-derived CDR1 and CDR2 are SGDLS and YYNGEE. The V end lost 0 bases, the J end lost 8 bases, and 8 bases lay between the germline ends. This CDR3 region has 12 residues. The full variable domain, with the rest looked up from reference TRBV9 and TRBJ1-2, is DSGVTQTPKHLITATGQRVTLRCSPRSGDLSVYWYQQSLDQGLQFLIQYYNGEERAKGNILERFSAQQFPDLHSELNLSSLELGDSALYFCASSVVQGGYTFGSGTRLTVV.

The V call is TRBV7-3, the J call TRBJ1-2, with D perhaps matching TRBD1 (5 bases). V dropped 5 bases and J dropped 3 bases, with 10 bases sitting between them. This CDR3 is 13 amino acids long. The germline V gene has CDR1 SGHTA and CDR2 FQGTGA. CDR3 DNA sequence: TGTGCCAGCAGCCCCGGAGGGGACTATGGCTACACCTTC. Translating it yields CASSPGGDYGYTF.

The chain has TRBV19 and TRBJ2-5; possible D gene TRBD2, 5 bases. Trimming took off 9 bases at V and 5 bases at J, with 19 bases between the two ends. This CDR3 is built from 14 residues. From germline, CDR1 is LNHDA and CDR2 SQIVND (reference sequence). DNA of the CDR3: TGTGCCAGCAAACCCGGGGTACCCTCTGAGACCCAGTACTTC. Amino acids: CASKPGVPSETQYF.

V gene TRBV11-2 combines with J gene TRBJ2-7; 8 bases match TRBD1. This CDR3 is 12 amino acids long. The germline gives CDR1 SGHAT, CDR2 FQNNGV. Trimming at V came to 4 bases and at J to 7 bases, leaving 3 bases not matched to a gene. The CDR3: CASSYRGKEQYF. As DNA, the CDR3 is TGTGCCAGCAGCTACAGGGGGAAGGAGCAGTACTTC.

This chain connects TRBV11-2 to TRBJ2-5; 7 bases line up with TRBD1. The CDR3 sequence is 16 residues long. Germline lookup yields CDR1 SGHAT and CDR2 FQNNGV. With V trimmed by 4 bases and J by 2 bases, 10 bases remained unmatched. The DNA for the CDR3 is TGTGCCAGCAGCTATCGCCTGACAGGGTCTCAAGAGACCCAGTACTTC. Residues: CASSYRLTGSQETQYF.

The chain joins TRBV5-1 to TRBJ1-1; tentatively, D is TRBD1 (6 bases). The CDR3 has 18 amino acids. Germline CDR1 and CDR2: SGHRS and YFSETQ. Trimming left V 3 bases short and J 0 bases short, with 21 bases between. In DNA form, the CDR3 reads TGCGCCAGCAGCTCTTTGGCCCCGGAGACAGGACTGAACACTGAAGCTTTCTTT. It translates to CASSSLAPETGLNTEAFF.